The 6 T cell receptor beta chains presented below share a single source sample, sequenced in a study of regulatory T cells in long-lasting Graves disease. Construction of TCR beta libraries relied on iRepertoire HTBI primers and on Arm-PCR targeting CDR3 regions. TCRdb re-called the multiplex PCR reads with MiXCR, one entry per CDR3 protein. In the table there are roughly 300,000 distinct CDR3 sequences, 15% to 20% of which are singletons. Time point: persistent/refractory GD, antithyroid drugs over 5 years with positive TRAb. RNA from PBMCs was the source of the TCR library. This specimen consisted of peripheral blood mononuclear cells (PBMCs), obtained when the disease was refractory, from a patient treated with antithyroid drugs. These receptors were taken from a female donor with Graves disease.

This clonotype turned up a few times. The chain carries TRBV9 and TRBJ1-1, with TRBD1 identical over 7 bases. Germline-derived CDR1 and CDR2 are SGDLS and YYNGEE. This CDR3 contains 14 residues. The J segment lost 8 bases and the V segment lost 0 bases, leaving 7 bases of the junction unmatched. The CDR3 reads CASSVVGQLTEAFF. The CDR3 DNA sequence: TGTGCCAGCAGCGTAGTGGGACAGCTGACCGAAGCTTTCTTT.

DNA for the CDR3: TGTGCCTGGTCCCCCGGTTTCGACAGGGATCACCGTCAGCCCCAGCATTTT. It translates to CAWSPGFDRDHRQPQHF. V usage is TRBV30 and J usage is TRBJ1-5; 7 nucleotides match TRBD1. The germline CDR1 and CDR2 sequences are GTSNPN and SVGIG (reference sequence). Germline trimming cut 5 bases from V and 6 bases from J; bases unmatched to any gene: 19. The length of the CDR3 is 17 residues.

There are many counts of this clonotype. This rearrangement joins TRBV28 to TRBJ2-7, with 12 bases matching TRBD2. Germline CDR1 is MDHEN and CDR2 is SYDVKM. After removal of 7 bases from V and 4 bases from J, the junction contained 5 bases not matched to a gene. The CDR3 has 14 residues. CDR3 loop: CASKDLAGGYEQYF. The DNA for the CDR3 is TGTGCCAGCAAGGATCTAGCGGGAGGGTACGAGCAGTACTTC.

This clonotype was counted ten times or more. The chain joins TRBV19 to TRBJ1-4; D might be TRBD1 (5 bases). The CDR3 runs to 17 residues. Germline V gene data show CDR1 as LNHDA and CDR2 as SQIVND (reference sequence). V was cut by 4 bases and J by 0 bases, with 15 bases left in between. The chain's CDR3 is CASSNAGWGTTNEKLFF. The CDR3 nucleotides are TGTGCCAGTAGTAACGCAGGGTGGGGGACAACTAATGAAAAACTGTTTTTT.

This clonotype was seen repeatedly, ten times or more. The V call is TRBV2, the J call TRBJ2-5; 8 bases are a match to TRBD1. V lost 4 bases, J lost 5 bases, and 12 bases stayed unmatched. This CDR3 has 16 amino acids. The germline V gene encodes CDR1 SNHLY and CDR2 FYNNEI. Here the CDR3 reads CASSGQGLYRGETQYF. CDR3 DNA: TGTGCCAGCAGTGGCCAGGGCCTTTACAGGGGGGAGACCCAGTACTTC.

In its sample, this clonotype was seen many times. The DNA for the CDR3 is TGCGCCAGCAGCCAAGATGACAGGAACAATCAGCCCCAGCATTTT. Translating gives CASSQDDRNNQPQHF. The rearrangement links TRBV4-1 to TRBJ1-5; TRBD1 might be the D (6 bases). Germline V gene sequence: CDR1 MGHRA, CDR2 YSYEKL. V dropped 0 bases and J dropped 3 bases, with 9 bases sitting between them. The CDR3 runs 15 residues.